The 3 T cell receptor beta chains below were found in one sample sequenced in a study of T cells after posttransplantation cyclophosphamide (dated by TCRdb to about 2016). Libraries came from the immunoSEQ multiplex PCR assay. TCRdb stores this immuneACCESS table with in-frame sequences only. Part of the clones is absent; in the studies checked, under half of the shortfall reflects unresolved V genes, and no reason is known for the rest. The sample table shows 25,000 to 40,000 clones, and about 91% are seen once. The ten largest clones add up to around 0.1% of the sample. Naive T cells were defined as viable CD3+CD4+ or CD3+CD8+ cells that were CCR7+CD45RA+CD45RO-CD95-CD27+CD28+. Sample: naive CD4+ T cells sorted from blood. The receptors originated from a man aged 25 to 45 in good health and a related stem cell transplant donor.

This clone showed up just once. V is TRBV7-9 and J is TRBJ1-6; D gene unclear. The CDR3 has 14 amino acids. The germline gives CDR1 SEHNR, CDR2 FQNEAQ (reference sequence). Deletions cut 3 bases from V and 0 bases from J, with 3 bases between. CDR3 in DNA: TGTGCCAGCAGCTTGAGCTCCTATAATTCACCCCTCCACTTT. Translated, it gives CASSLSSYNSPLHF.

The V call is TRBV9, the J call TRBJ2-1; the match to TRBD1 covers 11 bases. There are 16 residues in the CDR3. Unmatched junction bases numbered 6, after V lost 0 bases and J lost 7 bases. Germline V gene lookup returns CDR1 SGDLS and CDR2 YYNGEE. DNA for the CDR3: TGTGCCAGCAGCGTAGAGTGGACAGGGGGCCTGAATGAGCAGTTCTTC. Translated, it gives CASSVEWTGGLNEQFF. The whole variable domain, remainder taken from reference TRBV9 and TRBJ2-1, is DSGVTQTPKHLITATGQRVTLRCSPRSGDLSVYWYQQSLDQGLQFLIQYYNGEERAKGNILERFSAQQFPDLHSELNLSSLELGDSALYFCASSVEWTGGLNEQFFGPGTRLTVL.

The CDR3 DNA reads as TGTGCCAGCTGCGGACAGGGCGATCAGCCCCAGCATTTT. Translation gives CASCGQGDQPQHF. The chain joins TRBV28 to TRBJ1-5; 8 nucleotides line up with TRBD1. Trimming took 8 bases from V and 5 from J; bases not matched to a gene: 5. Germline V gene sequence: CDR1 MDHEN, CDR2 SYDVKM. The CDR3 spans 13 residues. The variable domain in full, completed from reference TRBV28 and TRBJ1-5, reads DVKVTQSSRYLVKRTGEKVFLECVQDMDHENMFWYRQDPGLGLRLIYFSYDVKMKEKGDIPEGYSVSREKKERFSLILESASTNQTSMYLCASCGQGDQPQHFGDGTRLSIL.